The 2 T cell receptor beta chains below all came from one sample that was sequenced in a study of T cell changes during pregnancy in multiple sclerosis (dated by TCRdb to between 2019 and 2020). Library preparation was by the immunoSEQ multiplex PCR assay. TCRdb took this table from immuneACCESS and kept in-frame rearrangements with V and J called. Such tables lack part of the clones; where checked against another copy, unresolved V genes explain under half of the gap, and the rest is unexplained. The sample contains 55,000 to 85,000 clones, approximately 90% of them found a single time. The leading ten clones occupy over 1.1% of the sample. Here the sequenced sample was peripheral blood, taken after pregnancy. Every receptor here comes from a female donor with multiple sclerosis, enrolled in a pregnancy study.

The gene calls are TRBV5-1 and TRBJ2-7; TRBD2 might be the D (6 bases). Germline V gives CDR1 SGHRS, CDR2 YFSETQ. This CDR3 has 17 residues. V gave up 0 bases and J gave up 0 bases, with 16 bases separating them. The CDR3 sequence: CASSLGAGAGSSYEQYF. For the CDR3, the DNA is TGCGCCAGCAGCTTGGGGGCGGGCGCGGGAAGCTCCTACGAGCAGTACTTC. Full variable domain (rest looked up from reference TRBV5-1 and TRBJ2-7): KAGVTQTPRYLIKTRGQQVTLSCSPISGHRSVSWYQQTPGQGLQFLFEYFSETQRNKGNFPGRFSGRQFSNSRSEMNVSTLELGDSALYLCASSLGAGAGSSYEQYFGPGTRLTVT.

The chain's CDR3 is CASSEDRGTDTQYF. The CDR3 region has the DNA TGTGCCAGCAGTGAAGATAGAGGCACAGATACGCAGTATTTT. The chain recombines TRBV6-1 with TRBJ2-3; D is ambiguous. The CDR3 runs 14 residues. Trimming removed 1 base from V and 1 base from J, with 6 bases in between. The germline CDR1 and CDR2 sequences are MNHNS and SASEGT.